The 8 T cell receptor beta chains listed next were all sequenced from one sample in a study of control samples from healthy donors and cancer patients. Here immunoSEQ multiplex PCR was the method, and the copy in TCRdb shows in-frame clones only, minus some. The sample yields about 250,000 clones, roughly 82% seen once. Sequencing was carried out using PBMCs. The receptors originated from an older woman with lung cancer.

This chain joins TRBV5-4 and TRBJ1-2, with D maybe TRBD1 (6 bases). Deletions cut 1 base from V and 5 bases from J, with 18 bases between. Germline lookup yields CDR1 SGHNT and CDR2 YYREEE (reference sequence). This CDR3 region has 16 residues. CDR3 nucleotide sequence: TGTGCCAGCAGCTTGAACCTACAGGGAACCCGTTATGGCTACACCTTC. Protein product: CASSLNLQGTRYGYTF.

V gene TRBV4-1 combines with J gene TRBJ1-5, with TRBD1 as a possible D gene (5 bases). CDR3 length equals 16 residues. Germline V gene sequence: CDR1 MGHRA, CDR2 YSYEKL. Trimming took 2 bases from V and 2 from J, leaving 13 bases between them. The CDR3 bases are TGCGCCAGCAGCCAATCACTCCTGGGGCGCAATCAGCCCCAGCATTTT. Residues: CASSQSLLGRNQPQHF.

The chain is built from TRBV6-5 and TRBJ2-7, with 7 bases matching TRBD2. Germline V gives CDR1 MNHEY, CDR2 SVGAGI. The CDR3 consists of 15 residues. Trimming removed 2 bases from V and 2 bases from J; junction bases left unmatched: 6. The CDR3 reads CASSYDPAGTYEQYF. The CDR3 DNA follows: TGTGCCAGCAGTTACGACCCAGCGGGGACCTACGAGCAGTACTTC.

This clone was detected only a few times. The V call is TRBV11-3, the J call TRBJ2-3, with unresolved D. The V gene lost 0 bases and the J gene lost 3 bases, with 4 bases spanning the gap. Germline lookup yields CDR1 SGHNT and CDR2 YENEEA. This CDR3 comprises 13 residues. The chain's CDR3 is CASSLERTDTQYF. The CDR3 DNA reads as TGTGCCAGCAGCTTAGAACGGACAGATACGCAGTATTTT.

The chain couples TRBV4-2 to TRBJ1-5, with 7 bases fitting TRBD1. The CDR3 runs 16 residues. Trimming took 4 bases from V and 0 from J; bases not matched to a gene: 6. Germline CDR1 LGHNA, CDR2 YNFKEQ. The CDR3 loop is CASSPGTANSNQPQHF. The DNA of the CDR3 is TGTGCCAGCAGCCCGGGGACAGCTAATAGCAATCAGCCCCAGCATTTT.

This chain joins TRBV10-2 and TRBJ1-6; D gene ambiguous. CDR3 length: 14 residues. Trimming took off 2 bases at V and 7 bases at J, with 9 bases between the two ends. Per germline, CDR1 WSHSY and CDR2 SAAADI. CDR3 amino acids: CASSENFVNSPLHF. The CDR3 DNA follows: TGCGCCAGCAGTGAGAATTTCGTCAATTCACCCCTCCACTTT.

Turning to this clone: One junction end disagrees with the germline gene, perhaps due to a read error. The CDR3 nucleotides read TGTGCCAGCAGCCTTTCAACCGGAGAGCTGTTTTTT. As protein: CASSLSTGELFF. The rearrangement joins TRBV5-6 to TRBJ2-2; D not certain. The germline gives CDR1 SGHDT, CDR2 YYEEEE. The CDR3 is made up of 12 amino acids.

The DNA of the CDR3 is TGTGCCAGCAACCCTCGGCTCGGGATTGATACGCAGTATTTT. Protein sequence: CASNPRLGIDTQYF. The J gene is TRBJ2-3, the V gene TRBV5-4; D might be TRBD2 (5 bases). Germline assignment: CDR1 SGHNT and CDR2 YYREEE (reference sequence). The V gene lost 6 bases and the J gene lost 6 bases, with 17 bases spanning the gap. The CDR3 has 14 residues.